The entry below describes one TCR beta chain. Its target is unknown. Within the sample, other DNA sequences also encode this same CDR3. TCRdb's table, derived via immunoSEQ multiplex PCR, lists solely in-frame clones and lacks some. The sample holds 2 million to 3 million clones, around 90% seen once. This sample was taken from a study of shared clonotypes between healthy human individuals. V shed 4 bases and J shed 0 bases, with 7 bases lying between them. This CDR3 has 14 amino acids. Germline assignment: CDR1 SEHNR and CDR2 FQNEAQ (reference sequence). Study results and caveats: Among donors, the sharing of clonotypes was expected to be influenced by sequencing depth. Non-shared clonotypes had lower generation probabilities than those shared by all four donors.

This rearrangement joins TRBV7-9 to TRBJ1-5, with D perhaps matching TRBD1 (5 bases). The clonotype was recovered from a man younger than 35 in good health. The material sequenced was naive CD4+ T cells sorted from blood. Subset specified: CD45RA+ positively selected. CDR3 DNA: TGTGCCAGCAGCTCCCAGGGTAGCAATCAGCCCCAGCATTTT. Translating it yields CASSSQGSNQPQHF.